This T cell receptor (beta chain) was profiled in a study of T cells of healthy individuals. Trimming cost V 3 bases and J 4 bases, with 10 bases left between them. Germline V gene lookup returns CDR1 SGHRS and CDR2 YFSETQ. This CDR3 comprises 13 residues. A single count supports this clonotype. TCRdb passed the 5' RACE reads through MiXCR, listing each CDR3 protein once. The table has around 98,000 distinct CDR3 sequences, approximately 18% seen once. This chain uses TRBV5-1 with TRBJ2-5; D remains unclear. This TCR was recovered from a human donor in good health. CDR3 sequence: CASSSSSPETQYF. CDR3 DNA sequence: TGCGCCAGCAGCTCATCATCCCCAGAGACCCAGTACTTC. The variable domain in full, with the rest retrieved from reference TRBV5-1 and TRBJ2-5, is KAGVTQTPRYLIKTRGQQVTLSCSPISGHRSVSWYQQTPGQGLQFLFEYFSETQRNKGNFPGRFSGRQFSNSRSEMNVSTLELGDSALYLCASSSSSPETQYFGPGTRLLVL.